This TCR beta chain was recorded in a study of blood T cell dynamics during melanoma immunotherapy. As for the study in general: First-line therapy was either pembrolizumab or nivolumab with ipilimumab for metastatic melanoma.

Per germline, CDR1 SGHRS and CDR2 YFSETQ. The CDR3 has 16 residues. The V and J ends lost 1 base and 2 bases respectively, with 14 bases between them. Sequencing was performed with immunoSEQ multiplex PCR; in TCRdb, only in-frame clones are kept and a portion is missing. The table has about 8,500 clones, around 84% seen once. This sample's time point: pre-treatment baseline. Blood was drawn before treatment and at week 3 after checkpoint blockade. Patients with prior systemic cancer treatment, concomitant immunosuppressants, or other active malignancies were excluded. The clonotype originates from a human donor with melanoma. The rearrangement joins TRBV5-1 to TRBJ2-3; D may be TRBD2 (6 bases). The sequenced sample was blood, obtained from a patient treated with checkpoint blockade. CDR3 DNA sequence: TGCGCCAGCAGCTTGTTGTTTAGCGGACACACAGATACGCAGTATTTT. This sequence encodes CASSLLFSGHTDTQYF. Combining the CDR3 with reference TRBV5-1 and TRBJ2-3 gives the whole variable domain KAGVTQTPRYLIKTRGQQVTLSCSPISGHRSVSWYQQTPGQGLQFLFEYFSETQRNKGNFPGRFSGRQFSNSRSEMNVSTLELGDSALYLCASSLLFSGHTDTQYFGPGTRLTVL.